The sequence of this T cell receptor beta chain was determined in a study of vaccination and CD4 T cells after COVID-19. Study at large: Culture controls were given either a CEFX pool, an HIV-1 Nef pool, or no peptide.

The CDR3 contains 16 residues. Germline CDR1 DFQATT, CDR2 SNEGSKA (reference sequence). With 6 bases clipped from V and 5 bases from J, the junction kept 12 bases outside the gene matches. As for time point: late sampling 161 to 241 days after vaccination in three convalescent patients. Treatment in this sample: approximately 9-day PBMC culture with coronavirus spike peptide pools or control peptides (ViraFEST assay). Before TCRs were sequenced, ViraFEST expanded antigen-specific T cells with peptide pools. Cell culture was performed with 2.2 million or so PBMCs per well in the presence of about 10 IU/ml IL-2 and approximately 10 ug/ml peptide pools. Scientists separated out CD4+ T cells through negative selection following 10 days in culture. Concerning this clonotype itself: Its specificity is unknown.

Cultured CD4+ T cell DNA underwent sequencing with the Oncomine TCR Beta short-read assay. Each CDR3 protein gets one entry after TCRdb re-called the PCR reads with MiXCR. Of tens of thousands of distinct CDR3 sequences detected, 32% appear once; the ten largest clones hold around 10%. Sequences were derived from CD4+ T cells from blood, cultured in vitro, sampled about 7 months after SARS-CoV-2 vaccination. The clonotype comes from a human donor who had recovered from COVID-19. The chain has TRBV20-1 and TRBJ2-1; 11 nucleotides match TRBD2. CDR3: CSAPTPTTSGDNEQFF. The DNA of the CDR3 is TGCAGTGCCCCGACCCCCACGACTAGCGGGGACAATGAGCAGTTCTTC.